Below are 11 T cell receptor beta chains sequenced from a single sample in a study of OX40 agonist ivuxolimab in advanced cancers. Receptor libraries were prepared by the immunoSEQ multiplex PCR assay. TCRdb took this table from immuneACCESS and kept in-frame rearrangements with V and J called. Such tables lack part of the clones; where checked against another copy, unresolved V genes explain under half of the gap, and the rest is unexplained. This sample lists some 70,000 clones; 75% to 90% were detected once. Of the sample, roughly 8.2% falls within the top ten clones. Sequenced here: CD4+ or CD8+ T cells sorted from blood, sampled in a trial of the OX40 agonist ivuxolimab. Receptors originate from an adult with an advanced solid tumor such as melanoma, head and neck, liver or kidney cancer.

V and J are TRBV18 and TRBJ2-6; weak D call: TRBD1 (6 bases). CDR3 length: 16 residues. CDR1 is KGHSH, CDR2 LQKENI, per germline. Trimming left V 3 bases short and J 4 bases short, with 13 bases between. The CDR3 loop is CASSPGHQGGANVLTF. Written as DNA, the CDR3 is TGTGCCAGCTCACCGGGACATCAAGGCGGGGCCAACGTCCTGACTTTC.

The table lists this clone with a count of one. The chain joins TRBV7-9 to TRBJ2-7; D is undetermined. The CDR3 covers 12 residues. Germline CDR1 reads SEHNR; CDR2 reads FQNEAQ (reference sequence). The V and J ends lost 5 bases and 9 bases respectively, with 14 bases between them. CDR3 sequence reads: CASSSQAVGQYF. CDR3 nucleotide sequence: TGTGCCAGCAGCAGCCAGGCGGTCGGGCAGTACTTC. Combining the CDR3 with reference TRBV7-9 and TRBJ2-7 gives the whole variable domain DTGVSQNPRHKITKRGQNVTFRCDPISEHNRLYWYRQTLGQGPEFLTYFQNEAQLEKSRLLSDRFSAERPKGSFSTLEIQRTEQGDSAMYLCASSSQAVGQYFGPGTRLTVT.

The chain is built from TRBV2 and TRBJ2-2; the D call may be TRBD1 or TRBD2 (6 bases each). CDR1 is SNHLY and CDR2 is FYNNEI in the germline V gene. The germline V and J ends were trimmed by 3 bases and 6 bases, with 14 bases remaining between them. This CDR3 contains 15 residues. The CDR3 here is CASSESGGWAGELFF. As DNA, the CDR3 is TGTGCCAGCAGTGAGTCCGGGGGCTGGGCCGGGGAGCTGTTTTTT.

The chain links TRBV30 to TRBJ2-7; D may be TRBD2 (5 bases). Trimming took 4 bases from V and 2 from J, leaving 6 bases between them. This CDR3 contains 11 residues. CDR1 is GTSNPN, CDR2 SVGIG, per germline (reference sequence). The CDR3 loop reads CAWTEAYEQYF. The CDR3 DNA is TGTGCCTGGACGGAGGCCTACGAGCAGTACTTC.

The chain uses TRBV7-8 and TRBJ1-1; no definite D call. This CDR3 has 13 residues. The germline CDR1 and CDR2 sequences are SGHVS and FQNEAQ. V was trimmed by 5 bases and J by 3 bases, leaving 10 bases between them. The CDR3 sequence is CASSRVVDTEAFF. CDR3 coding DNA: TGTGCCAGCAGCCGAGTTGTAGACACTGAAGCTTTCTTT.

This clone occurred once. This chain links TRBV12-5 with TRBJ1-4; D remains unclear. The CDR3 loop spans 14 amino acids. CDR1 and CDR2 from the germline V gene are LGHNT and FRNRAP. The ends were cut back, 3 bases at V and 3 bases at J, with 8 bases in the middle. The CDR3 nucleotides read TGTGCTAGTGGTTTAGGGCCTCCTAATGAAAAACTGTTTTTT. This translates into CASGLGPPNEKLFF.

The CDR3 DNA reads TGTGCCACATCTTCAGGGCAGGGTAATTCACCCCTCCACTTT. This translates into CATSSGQGNSPLHF. This chain joins TRBV10-3 and TRBJ1-6; a weak D match, TRBD1 (5 bases). The germline V gene has CDR1 ENHRY and CDR2 SYGVKD. The CDR3 is 14 residues long. The V end lost 10 bases, the J end lost 6 bases, and 16 bases lay between the germline ends.

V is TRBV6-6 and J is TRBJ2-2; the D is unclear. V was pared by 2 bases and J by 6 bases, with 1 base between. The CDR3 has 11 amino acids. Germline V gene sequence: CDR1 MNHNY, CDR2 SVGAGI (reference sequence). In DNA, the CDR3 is TGTGCCAGCAGTTACCCCGGGGAGCTGTTTTTT. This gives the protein CASSYPGELFF.

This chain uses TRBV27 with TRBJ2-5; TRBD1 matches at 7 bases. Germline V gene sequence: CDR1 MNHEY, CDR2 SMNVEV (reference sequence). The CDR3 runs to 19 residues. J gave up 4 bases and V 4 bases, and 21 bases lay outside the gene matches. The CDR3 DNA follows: TGTGCCAGCAGTTCGGGACAGCAGACAAATACTAGGGGTCGAGAGACCCAGTACTTC. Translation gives CASSSGQQTNTRGRETQYF.

The CDR3 DNA follows: TGTGCCAGCAGCAAAGACGGGGGCCGGAATGAGCAGTTCTTC. Translated, it gives CASSKDGGRNEQFF. This rearrangement joins TRBV7-3 to TRBJ2-1; tentatively, D is TRBD1 or TRBD2 (6 bases each). Germline CDR1 reads SGHTA; CDR2 reads FQGTGA. This CDR3 comprises 14 residues. V dropped 5 bases and J dropped 7 bases, with 15 bases sitting between them.

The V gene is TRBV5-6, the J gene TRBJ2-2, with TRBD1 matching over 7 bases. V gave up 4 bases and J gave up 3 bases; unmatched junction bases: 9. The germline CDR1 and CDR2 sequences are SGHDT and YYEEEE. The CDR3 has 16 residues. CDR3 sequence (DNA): TGTGCCAGCAGCCCACCCAACAGGGGCGACACCGGGGAGCTGTTTTTT. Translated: CASSPPNRGDTGELFF.